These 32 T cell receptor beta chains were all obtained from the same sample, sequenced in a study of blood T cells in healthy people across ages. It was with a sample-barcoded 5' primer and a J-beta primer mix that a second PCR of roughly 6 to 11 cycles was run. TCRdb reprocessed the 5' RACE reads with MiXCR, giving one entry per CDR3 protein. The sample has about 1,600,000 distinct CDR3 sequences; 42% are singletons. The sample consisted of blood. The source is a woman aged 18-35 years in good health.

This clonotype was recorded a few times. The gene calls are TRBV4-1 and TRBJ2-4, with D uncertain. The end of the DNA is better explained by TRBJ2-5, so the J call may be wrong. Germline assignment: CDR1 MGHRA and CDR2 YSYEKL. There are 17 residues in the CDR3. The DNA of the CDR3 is TGCGCCAGCAGCCAAGATGACCTCGCCACAGTGCGAGAGACCCAGTACTTC. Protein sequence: CASSQDDLATVRETQYF.

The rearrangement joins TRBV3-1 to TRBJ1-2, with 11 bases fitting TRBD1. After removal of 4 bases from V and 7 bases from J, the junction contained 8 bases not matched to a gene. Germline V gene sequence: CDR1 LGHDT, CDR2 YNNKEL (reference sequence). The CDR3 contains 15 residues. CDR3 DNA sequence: TGTGCCAGCAGCCTCGAAGGACAGGGGGCGAGTGGCTACACCTTC. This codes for CASSLEGQGASGYTF. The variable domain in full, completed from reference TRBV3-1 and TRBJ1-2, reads DTAVSQTPKYLVTQMGNDKSIKCEQNLGHDTMYWYKQDSKKFLKIMFSYNNKELIINETVPNRFSPKSPDKAHLNLHINSLELGDSAVYFCASSLEGQGASGYTFGSGTRLTVV.

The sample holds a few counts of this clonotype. The CDR3: CSGEQGVGVTEAFF. In DNA form, the CDR3 reads TGCAGCGGAGAGCAGGGGGTCGGGGTTACTGAAGCTTTCTTT. The chain uses TRBV29-1 and TRBJ1-1; 7 bases agree with TRBD1. There are 14 residues in the CDR3. V shed 7 bases, J shed 5 bases, and the junction held 13 bases outside the gene matches. Germline CDR1 SQVTM, CDR2 ANQGSEA.

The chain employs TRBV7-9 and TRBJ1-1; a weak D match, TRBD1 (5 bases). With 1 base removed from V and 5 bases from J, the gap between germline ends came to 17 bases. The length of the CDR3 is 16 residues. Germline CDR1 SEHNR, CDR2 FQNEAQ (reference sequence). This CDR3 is CASSLGGAGKGTEAFF. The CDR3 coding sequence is TGTGCCAGCAGCTTAGGGGGCGCAGGGAAAGGGACTGAAGCTTTCTTT.

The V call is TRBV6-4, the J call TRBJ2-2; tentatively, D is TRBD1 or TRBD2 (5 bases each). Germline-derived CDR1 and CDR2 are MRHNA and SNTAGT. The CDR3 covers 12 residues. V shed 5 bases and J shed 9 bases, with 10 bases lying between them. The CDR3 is CASSFGTWELFF. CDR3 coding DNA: TGTGCCAGCAGTTTTGGGACCTGGGAGCTGTTTTTT.

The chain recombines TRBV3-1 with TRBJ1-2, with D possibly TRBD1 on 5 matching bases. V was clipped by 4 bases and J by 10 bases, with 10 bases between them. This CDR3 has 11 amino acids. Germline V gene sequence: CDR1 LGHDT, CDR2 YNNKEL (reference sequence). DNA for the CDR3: TGTGCCAGCAGCCGGACACCCAACTACACCTTC. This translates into CASSRTPNYTF.

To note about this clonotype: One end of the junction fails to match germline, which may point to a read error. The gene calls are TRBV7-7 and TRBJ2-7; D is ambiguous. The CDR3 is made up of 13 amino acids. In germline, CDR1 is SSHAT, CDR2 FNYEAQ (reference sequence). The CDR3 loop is CASSLFASYEQYF. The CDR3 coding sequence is TGTGCTAGCAGCTTATTCGCCTCCTACGAGCAGTACTTC.

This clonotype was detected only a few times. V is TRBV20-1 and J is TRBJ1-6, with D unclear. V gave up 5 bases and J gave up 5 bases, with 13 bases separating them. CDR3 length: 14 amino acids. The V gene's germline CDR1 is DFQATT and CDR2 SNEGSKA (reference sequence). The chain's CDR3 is CSAPPGLDNSPLHF. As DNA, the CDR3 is TGCAGTGCTCCGCCAGGTCTGGATAATTCACCCCTCCACTTT.

DNA of the CDR3: TGCGCCAGCAGCTTGACGGTAGCGGGAGGGCGTGAGCAGTTCTTC. Protein product: CASSLTVAGGREQFF. This chain links TRBV5-1 with TRBJ2-1; 11 positions match TRBD2. CDR3 length equals 15 residues. The V and J ends lost 1 base and 9 bases, in that order; junction bases with no gene match: 6. In germline, CDR1 is SGHRS, CDR2 YFSETQ.

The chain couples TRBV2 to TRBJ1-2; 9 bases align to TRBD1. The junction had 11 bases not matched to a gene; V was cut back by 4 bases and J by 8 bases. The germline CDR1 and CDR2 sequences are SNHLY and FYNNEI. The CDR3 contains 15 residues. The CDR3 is CASSARPGTGNGYTF. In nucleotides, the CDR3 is TGTGCCAGCAGTGCCCGTCCCGGGACAGGGAACGGCTACACCTTC.

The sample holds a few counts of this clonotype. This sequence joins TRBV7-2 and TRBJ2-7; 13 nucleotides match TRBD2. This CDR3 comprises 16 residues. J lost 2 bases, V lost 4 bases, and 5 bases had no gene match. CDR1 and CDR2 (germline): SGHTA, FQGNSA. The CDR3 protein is CASSYGTSGVAYEQYF. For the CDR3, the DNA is TGTGCCAGCAGCTACGGGACTAGCGGGGTCGCCTACGAGCAGTACTTC.

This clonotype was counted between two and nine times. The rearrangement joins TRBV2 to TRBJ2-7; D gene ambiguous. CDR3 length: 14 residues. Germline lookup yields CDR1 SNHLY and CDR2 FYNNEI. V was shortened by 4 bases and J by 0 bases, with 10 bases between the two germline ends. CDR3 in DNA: TGTGCCAGCAGTGCGCAGCCAGGCTCCTACGAGCAGTACTTC. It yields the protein CASSAQPGSYEQYF.

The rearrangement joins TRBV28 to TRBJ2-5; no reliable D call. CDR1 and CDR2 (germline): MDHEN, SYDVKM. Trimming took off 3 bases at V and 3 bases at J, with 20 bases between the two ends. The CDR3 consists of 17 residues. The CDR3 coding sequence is TGTGCCAGCAGTTTTTATTCCCATACGCCAATTAAAGAGACCCAGTACTTC. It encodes CASSFYSHTPIKETQYF.

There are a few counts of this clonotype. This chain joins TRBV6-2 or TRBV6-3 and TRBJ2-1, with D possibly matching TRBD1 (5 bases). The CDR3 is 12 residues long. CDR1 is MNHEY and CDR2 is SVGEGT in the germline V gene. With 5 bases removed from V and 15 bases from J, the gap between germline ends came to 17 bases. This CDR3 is CASSVTWQGPFF. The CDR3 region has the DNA TGTGCCAGCAGTGTTACATGGCAGGGCCCGTTCTTC.

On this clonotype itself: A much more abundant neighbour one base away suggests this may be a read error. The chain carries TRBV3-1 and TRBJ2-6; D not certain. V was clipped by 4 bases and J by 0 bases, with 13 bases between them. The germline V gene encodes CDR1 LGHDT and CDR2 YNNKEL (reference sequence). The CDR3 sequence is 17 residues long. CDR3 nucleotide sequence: TGTGCCAGCAGCCCGAAACCACTATCCTCTGGGGCCAACGTCCTGACTTTC. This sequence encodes CASSPKPLSSGANVLTF.

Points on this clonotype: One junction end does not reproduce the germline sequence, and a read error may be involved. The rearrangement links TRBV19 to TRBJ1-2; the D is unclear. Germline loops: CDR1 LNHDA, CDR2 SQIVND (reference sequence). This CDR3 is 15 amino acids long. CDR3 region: CASSIGPGPSYGYTF. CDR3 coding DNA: TGTGCCAGTAGCATAGGTCCAGGCCCCTCGTATGGCTACACCTTC.

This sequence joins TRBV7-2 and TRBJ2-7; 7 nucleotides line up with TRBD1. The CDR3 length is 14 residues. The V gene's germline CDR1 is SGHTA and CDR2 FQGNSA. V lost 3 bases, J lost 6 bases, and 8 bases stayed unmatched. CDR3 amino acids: CASSLDRTLLEQYF. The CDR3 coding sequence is TGTGCCAGCAGCTTGGACAGGACCTTACTCGAGCAGTACTTC.

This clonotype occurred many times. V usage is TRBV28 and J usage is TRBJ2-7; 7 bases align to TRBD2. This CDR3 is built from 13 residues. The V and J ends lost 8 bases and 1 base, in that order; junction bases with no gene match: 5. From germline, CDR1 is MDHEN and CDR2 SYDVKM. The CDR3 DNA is TGTGCCAGCCGATCGGGAGGTTCCTACGAGCAGTACTTC. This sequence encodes CASRSGGSYEQYF.

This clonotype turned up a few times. The CDR3 DNA reads TGCGCCAGCAGCTTGTACTCAGGTCCAGGGACCCAGTACTTC. Its protein product is CASSLYSGPGTQYF. The rearrangement links TRBV5-1 to TRBJ2-5, with D unresolved. This CDR3 has 14 amino acids. The V end lost 1 base, the J end lost 7 bases, and 14 bases lay between the germline ends. CDR1 SGHRS and CDR2 YFSETQ come from the germline V gene.

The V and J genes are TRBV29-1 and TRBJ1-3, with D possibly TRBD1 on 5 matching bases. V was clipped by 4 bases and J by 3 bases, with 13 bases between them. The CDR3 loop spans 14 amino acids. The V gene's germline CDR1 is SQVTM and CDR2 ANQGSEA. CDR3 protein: CSVVQGGGGNTIYF. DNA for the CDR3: TGCAGCGTTGTTCAGGGAGGCGGTGGAAACACCATATATTTT.

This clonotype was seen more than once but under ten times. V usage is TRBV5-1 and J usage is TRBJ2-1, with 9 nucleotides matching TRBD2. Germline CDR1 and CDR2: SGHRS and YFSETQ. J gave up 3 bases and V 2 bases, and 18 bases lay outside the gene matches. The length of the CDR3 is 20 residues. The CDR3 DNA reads TGCGCCAGCAGCTTTGCACAGCGGGGGGAAATAGTCCCTATCTACAATGAGCAGTTCTTC. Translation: CASSFAQRGEIVPIYNEQFF.

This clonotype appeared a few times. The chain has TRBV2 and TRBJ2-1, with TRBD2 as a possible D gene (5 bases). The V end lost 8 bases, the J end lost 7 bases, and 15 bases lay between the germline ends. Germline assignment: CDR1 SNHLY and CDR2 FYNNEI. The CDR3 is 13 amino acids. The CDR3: CASLLEAPNEQFF. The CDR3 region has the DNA TGTGCCAGCCTGTTGGAGGCCCCGAATGAGCAGTTCTTC.

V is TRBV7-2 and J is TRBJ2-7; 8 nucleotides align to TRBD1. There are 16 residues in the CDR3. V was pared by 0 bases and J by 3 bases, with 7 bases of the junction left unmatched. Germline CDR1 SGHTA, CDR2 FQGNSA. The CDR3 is CASSLAMDRAHYEQYF. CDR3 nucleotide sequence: TGTGCCAGCAGCTTAGCGATGGACAGGGCCCACTACGAGCAGTACTTC.

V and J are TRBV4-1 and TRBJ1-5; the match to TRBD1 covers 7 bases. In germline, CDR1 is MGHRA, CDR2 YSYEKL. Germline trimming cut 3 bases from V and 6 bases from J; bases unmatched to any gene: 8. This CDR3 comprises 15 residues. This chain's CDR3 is CASSQAGQQGQPQHF. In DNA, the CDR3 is TGCGCCAGCAGCCAGGCGGGACAGCAGGGTCAGCCCCAGCATTTT.

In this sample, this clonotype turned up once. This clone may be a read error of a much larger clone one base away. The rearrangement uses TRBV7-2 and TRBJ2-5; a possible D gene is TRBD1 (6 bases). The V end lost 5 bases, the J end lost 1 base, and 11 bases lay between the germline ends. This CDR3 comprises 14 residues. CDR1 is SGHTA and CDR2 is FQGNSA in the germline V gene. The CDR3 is CASSPGHLQETQYF. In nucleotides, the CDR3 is TGTGCCAGCAGCCCGGGACACCTCCAAGAGACCCAGTACTTC.

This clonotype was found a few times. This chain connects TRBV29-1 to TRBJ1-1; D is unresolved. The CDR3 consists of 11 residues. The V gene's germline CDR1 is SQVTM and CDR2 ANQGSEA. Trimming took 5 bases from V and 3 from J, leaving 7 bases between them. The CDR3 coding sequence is TGCAGCGTTCCCCGGGACACTGAAGCTTTCTTT. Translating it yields CSVPRDTEAFF.

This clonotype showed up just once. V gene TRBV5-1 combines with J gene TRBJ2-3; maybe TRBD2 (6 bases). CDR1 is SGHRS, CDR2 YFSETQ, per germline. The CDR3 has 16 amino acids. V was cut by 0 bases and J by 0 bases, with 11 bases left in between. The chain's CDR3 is CASSLGRDRSTDTQYF. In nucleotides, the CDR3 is TGCGCCAGCAGCTTGGGGCGGGACCGAAGCACAGATACGCAGTATTTT. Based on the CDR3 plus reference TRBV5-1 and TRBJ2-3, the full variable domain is KAGVTQTPRYLIKTRGQQVTLSCSPISGHRSVSWYQQTPGQGLQFLFEYFSETQRNKGNFPGRFSGRQFSNSRSEMNVSTLELGDSALYLCASSLGRDRSTDTQYFGPGTRLTVL.

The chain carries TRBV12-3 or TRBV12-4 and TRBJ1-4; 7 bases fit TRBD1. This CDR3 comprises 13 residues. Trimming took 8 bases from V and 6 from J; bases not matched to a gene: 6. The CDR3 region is CASLTGWDEKLFF. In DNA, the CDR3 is TGTGCCAGCCTGACAGGGTGGGATGAAAAACTGTTTTTT.

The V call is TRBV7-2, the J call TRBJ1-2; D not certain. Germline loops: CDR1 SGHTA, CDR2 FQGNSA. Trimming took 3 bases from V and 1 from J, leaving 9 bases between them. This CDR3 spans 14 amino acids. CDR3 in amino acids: CASSFGVDNYGYTF. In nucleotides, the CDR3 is TGTGCCAGCAGCTTTGGGGTGGATAACTATGGCTACACCTTC.

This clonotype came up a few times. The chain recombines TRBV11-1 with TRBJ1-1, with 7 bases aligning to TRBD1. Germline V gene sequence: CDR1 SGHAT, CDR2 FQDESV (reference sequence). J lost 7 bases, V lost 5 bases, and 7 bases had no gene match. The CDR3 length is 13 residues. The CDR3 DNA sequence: TGTGCCAGCAGCCAGGGACAGTCCATTGAAGCTTTCTTT. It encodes CASSQGQSIEAFF. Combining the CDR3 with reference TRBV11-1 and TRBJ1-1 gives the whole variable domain EAEVAQSPRYKITEKSQAVAFWCDPISGHATLYWYRQILGQGPELLVQFQDESVVDDSQLPKDRFSAERLKGVDSTLKIQPAELGDSAMYLCASSQGQSIEAFFGQGTRLTVV.

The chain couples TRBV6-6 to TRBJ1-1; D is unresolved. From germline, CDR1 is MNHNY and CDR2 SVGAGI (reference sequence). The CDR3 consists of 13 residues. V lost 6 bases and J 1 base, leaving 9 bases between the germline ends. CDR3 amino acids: CASSLTTNTEAFF. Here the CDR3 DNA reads TGTGCCAGCAGCCTTACAACGAACACTGAAGCTTTCTTT.

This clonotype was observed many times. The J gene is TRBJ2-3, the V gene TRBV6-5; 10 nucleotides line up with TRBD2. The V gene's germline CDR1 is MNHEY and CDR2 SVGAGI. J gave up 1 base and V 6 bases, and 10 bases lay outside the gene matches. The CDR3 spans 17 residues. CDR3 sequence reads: CASRRTTSGIGTDTQYF. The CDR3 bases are TGTGCCAGCAGGCGTACTACTAGCGGGATTGGCACAGATACGCAGTATTTT.